The clone carrying this TCR beta chain was counted once. Per the original data handling: Cell counts per sample came from amplifying reference gene primers. Clones were sequenced by immunoSEQ multiplex PCR, and TCRdb holds only the in-frame ones, with some missing. V, J and clone size are taken as reported in that table, and D and trimming were inferred from the DNA itself. The repertoire holds about 250,000 clones, with approximately 90% as singletons. Germline CDR1 KGHSH, CDR2 LQKENI. The V gene end was trimmed by 6 bases and the J gene end by 4 bases; junction bases not matched to a gene: 1. This CDR3 spans 12 amino acids. This specimen belongs to a study of blood T cell repertoires in COVID-19.

The receptor's source is a woman in her thirties or forties who had recovered from COVID-19. The sample was peripheral blood. The chain carries TRBV18 and TRBJ2-5, with 8 bases lining up with TRBD1. CDR3 sequence: CASSGQGETQYF. In DNA, the CDR3 is TGTGCCAGCTCCGGACAGGGAGAGACCCAGTACTTC.